What follows is one T cell receptor (beta chain) and its context. Its antigen is still unknown. CDR1 is MDHEN and CDR2 is SYDVKM in the germline V gene. Trimming removed 4 bases from V and 7 bases from J; junction bases left unmatched: 10. The CDR3 is 14 residues long. This sample was included in a study of blood T cells in healthy people across ages. Study-level findings and limits: Naive T cell percentage showed a strong correlation with TCR beta diversity. The unsorted PBMCs prevented any conclusive comparison of naive versus antigen-experienced cells.

Samples had at least 6 million PBMCs isolated from them. Combining a sample-barcoded 5' primer with a J-beta primer mix, a second PCR ran for about 6 to 11 cycles. Using its own MiXCR run on the 5' RACE reads, TCRdb lists one record per CDR3 protein. The data contain about 680,000 distinct CDR3 sequences, roughly 49% of them singletons. Input material: blood. The sequence was obtained from a woman in her sixties or seventies in good health. This chain links TRBV28 with TRBJ2-7, with 7 bases matching TRBD1. Here the CDR3 DNA reads TGTGCCAGCAGTTCTGGACAGGCTCTACGAGAGCAGTACTTC. Encoded protein: CASSSGQALREQYF.